The clone carrying this T cell receptor beta chain was seen a few times. Its matching antigen is unknown. The record originates from a study of graft-versus-host responses after intestinal transplantation. Turning to the study itself: Anti-thymocyte globulin induction preceded around 3 years of tacrolimus and steroid maintenance in all recipients.

Broader study findings: Allografts from individuals with graft-donor T cell macrochimerism displayed high graft-versus-host to host-versus-graft clonal ratios. Circulating GvH clone levels at their peak were associated with HvG declines (early post-transplant).

Libraries were prepared by immunoSEQ multiplex PCR; TCRdb keeps only in-frame clonotypes and omits some of them. This sample has 95,000 to 110,000 clones, with under 95% found just once. The CDR3 sequence is 12 residues long. Germline V CDR1 and CDR2: ENHRY, SYGVKD. Trimming cost V 7 bases and J 4 bases, with 10 bases left between them. The clonotype was recovered from a human donor who received an intestinal transplant. The chain couples TRBV10-3 to TRBJ1-2; D possibly corresponds to TRBD1 (6 bases). The sample in question was unstimulated CD8+ T cells sorted from spleen or lymph node cells, obtained before intestinal transplant. CDR3 DNA: TGTGCCATCACAACAGGGAGCTATGGCTACACCTTC. Amino acids: CAITTGSYGYTF.